The rows below give T cell receptor beta chains drawn from one sample of a study of Ad26.COV2.S vaccination and SARS-CoV-2 variants. Profiling relied on immunoSEQ multiplex PCR, and the TCRdb table lists in-frame clones only, not all of them. The sample shows about 500,000 clones, roughly nine tenths of them seen only once. The sequencing here drew on peripheral blood, taken in a trial of Ad26.COV2.S vaccine versus placebo. The receptors were sampled from a person aged 18 to 65 who received the Ad26.COV2.S COVID-19 vaccine or a placebo. The conserved cysteine and the conserved F or W are not part of the CDR3 here.

V gene	CDR3 protein
TRBV2	ASSHGLAADEQY
TRBV30	AWSSLVFGGYRKNIQY
TRBV11-2	ASSQLAGEAGEQY
TRBV2	ASSRRDEKLF
TRBV24-1	ATRGTINTGELF
TRBV5-1	ASSSTVGFGPY
TRBV7-9	ASSLERGNTIY
TRBV9	ASSATGELF
TRBV28	ASSSGSQGDNEQF
TRBV7-9	ASSLRLGGSGNTIY
TRBV6-5	ASSRQRQAGELF
TRBV30	AAYLGTFEAF
TRBV7-9	ASSLGRASTDTQY
TRBV6-5	ASSYSRQGNSPLH
TRBV10-2	ASSGQGARVTEAF
TRBV28	ASSWGRTAYEQY
TRBV6-5	ASSYGRAYEQY